The T cell receptor (beta chain) described here comes from a study of blood T cell repertoires in COVID-19 (dated by TCRdb to 2020 to 2021). For context, the study as a whole: Collaborator samples came from the United States, Italy and Spain and covered acute and convalescent phases of COVID-19. Subjects who had been exposed to COVID-19, were actively infected with it, or had recovered from it provided the deeply sampled blood TCRbeta repertoires that made up the dataset. The repertoires were released in a freely available public database intended as a resource for research on the immune response to SARS-CoV-2. Where available, HLA class I and class II types were taken from metadata supplied by the sample provider and were not determined by assay-based typing. The prospective study material was composed of cDNA or gDNA derived from T cells, B-cell-depleted T cells, or PBMCs. Sample metadata almost always included a de-identified subject ID, COVID-19 status, age in years and sex. Samples were obtained from the ongoing ImmuneRACE study (first 160 participants) and from about 1,300 subjects provided by 6 global collaborators.

The study at large found these results: The quantity of clinical and demographic metadata differed by source and by participant and was supplied without curation.

Each collaborating institution followed its own protocols to collect whole blood in K2EDTA tubes. For TCRbeta analysis, collaborators shipped samples as frozen whole blood, isolated PBMCs, or DNA extracted from either of those sample types. TCRbeta CDR3 regions were amplified from genomic DNA using the immunoSEQ Assay, a bias-controlled multiplex PCR. Per the original workflow: The number of nucleated cells in each sample was estimated from the amplification of reference gene primers within the assay. To quantify the absolute abundance of each unique TCRbeta CDR3 rearrangement, sequence reads were collapsed and filtered. Productive Simpson clonality was computed per sample as the square root of Simpson's diversity index over productive rearrangements. Entries here come from immuneACCESS through TCRdb and include only in-frame sequences with V and J called. Some clones fail to appear in such tables; in the studies checked, an unresolved V gene covers under half of the shortfall, and the cause of the remainder is unknown. From that table come the V and J calls and clone size; the DNA was used to work out D and trimming. This sample is represented by roughly 40,000 clones; over 70% of them were singletons. The top ten clones comprise 44% of the sample.

To note about this clone: Its antigen has not been determined. Base qualities were left out, and no much larger clone turns up one base away.

CDR1 and CDR2, per the germline V gene, are SGHVS and FQNEAQ. Here V drops 5 bases and J drops 4 bases, and the junction holds 4 bases not matched to any gene. The CDR3 spans 14 residues, from the cysteine through the phenylalanine. Only the CDR3 part of the read is kept: 42 bases, read in frame from the first base. The TCR comes from a woman of 80 years or more with active or convalescent COVID-19. The sequenced sample was peripheral blood. The sequence links TRBV7-8 to TRBJ2-2, with TRBD1 identical over 7 junction bases. The CDR3 here reads CASSHGTATGELFF. The nucleotides read TGTGCCAGCAGCCACGGGACAGCCACCGGGGAGCTGTTTTTT.